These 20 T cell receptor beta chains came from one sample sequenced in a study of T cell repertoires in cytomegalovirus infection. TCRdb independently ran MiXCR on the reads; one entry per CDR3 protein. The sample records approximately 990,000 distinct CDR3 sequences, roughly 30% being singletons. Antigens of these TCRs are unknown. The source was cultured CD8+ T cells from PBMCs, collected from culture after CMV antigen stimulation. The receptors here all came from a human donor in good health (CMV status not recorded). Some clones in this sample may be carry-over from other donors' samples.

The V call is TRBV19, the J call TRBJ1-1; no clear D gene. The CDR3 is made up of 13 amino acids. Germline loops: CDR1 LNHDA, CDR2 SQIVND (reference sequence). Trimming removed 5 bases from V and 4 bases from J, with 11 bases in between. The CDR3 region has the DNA TGTGCCAGTAGTTCCCAGTTCCTCACTGAAGCTTTCTTT. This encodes CASSSQFLTEAFF. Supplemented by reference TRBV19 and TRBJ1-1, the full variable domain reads DGGITQSPKYLFRKEGQNVTLSCEQNLNHDAMYWYRQDPGQGLRLIYYSQIVNDFQKGDIAEGYSVSREKKESFPLTVTSAQKNPTAFYLCASSSQFLTEAFFGQGTRLTVV.

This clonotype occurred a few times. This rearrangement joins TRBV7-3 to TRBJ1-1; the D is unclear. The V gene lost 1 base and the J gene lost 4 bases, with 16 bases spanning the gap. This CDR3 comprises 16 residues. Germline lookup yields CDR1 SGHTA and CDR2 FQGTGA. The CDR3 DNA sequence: TGTGCCAGCAGCTTAAAGGCCCTCCGAATGGGCACTGAAGCTTTCTTT. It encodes CASSLKALRMGTEAFF.

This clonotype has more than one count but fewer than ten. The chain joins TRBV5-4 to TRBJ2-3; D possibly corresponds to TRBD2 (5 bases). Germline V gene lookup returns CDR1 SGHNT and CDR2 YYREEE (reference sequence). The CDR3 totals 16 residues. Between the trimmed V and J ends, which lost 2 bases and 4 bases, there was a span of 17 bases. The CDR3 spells CASSFPGDYPPDTQYF. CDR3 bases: TGTGCCAGCAGCTTTCCAGGCGACTACCCGCCAGATACGCAGTATTTT.

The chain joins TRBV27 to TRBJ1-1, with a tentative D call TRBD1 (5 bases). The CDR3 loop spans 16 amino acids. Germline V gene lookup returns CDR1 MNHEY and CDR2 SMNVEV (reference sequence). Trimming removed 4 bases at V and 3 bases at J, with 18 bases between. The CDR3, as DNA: TGTGCCAGCAGTTCCTATCTTGGGGCAGGAGACACTGAAGCTTTCTTT. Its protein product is CASSSYLGAGDTEAFF.

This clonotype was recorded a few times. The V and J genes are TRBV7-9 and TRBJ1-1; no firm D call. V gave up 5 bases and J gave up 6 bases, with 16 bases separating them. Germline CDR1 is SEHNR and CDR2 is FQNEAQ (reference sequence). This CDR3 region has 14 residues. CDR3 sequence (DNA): TGTGCCAGCAGCCCCCTCTATCAAAAGGCTGAAGCTTTCTTT. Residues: CASSPLYQKAEAFF.

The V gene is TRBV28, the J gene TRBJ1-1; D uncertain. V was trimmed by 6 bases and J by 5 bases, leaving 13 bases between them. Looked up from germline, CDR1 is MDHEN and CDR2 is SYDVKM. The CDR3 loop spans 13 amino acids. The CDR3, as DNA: TGTGCCAGCAGCACGGTGGGTTGGACTGAAGCTTTCTTT. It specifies CASSTVGWTEAFF.

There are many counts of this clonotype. The CDR3 sequence: CASSPYQGHREQYF. The CDR3 coding sequence is TGTGCCAGCAGCCCGTATCAGGGCCATCGGGAGCAGTACTTC. The chain employs TRBV6-5 and TRBJ2-7; maybe TRBD1 (5 bases). The germline V and J ends were trimmed by 6 bases and 7 bases, with 19 bases remaining between them. Germline CDR1 and CDR2: MNHEY and SVGAGI. The CDR3 contains 14 residues.

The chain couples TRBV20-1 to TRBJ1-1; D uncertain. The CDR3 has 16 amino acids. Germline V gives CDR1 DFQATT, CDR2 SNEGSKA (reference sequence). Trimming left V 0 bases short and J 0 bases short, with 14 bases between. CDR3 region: CSARDKTSTLNTEAFF. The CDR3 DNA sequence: TGCAGTGCTAGAGATAAGACTTCTACCCTGAACACTGAAGCTTTCTTT.

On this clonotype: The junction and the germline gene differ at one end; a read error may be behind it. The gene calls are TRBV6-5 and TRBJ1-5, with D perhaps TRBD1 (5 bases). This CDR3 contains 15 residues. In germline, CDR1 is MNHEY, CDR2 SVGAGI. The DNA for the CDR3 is TGTACCAGCTCCAAAGGCTGGCAGGGCGATCAGCCCCAGCATTTT. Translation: CTSSKGWQGDQPQHF.

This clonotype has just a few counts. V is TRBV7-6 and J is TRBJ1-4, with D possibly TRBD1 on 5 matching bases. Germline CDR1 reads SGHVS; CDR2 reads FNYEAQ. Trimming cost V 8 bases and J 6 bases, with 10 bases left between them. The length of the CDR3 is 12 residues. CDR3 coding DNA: TGTGCCAGCTTAGGGGCGGATGAAAAACTGTTTTTT. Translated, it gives CASLGADEKLFF.

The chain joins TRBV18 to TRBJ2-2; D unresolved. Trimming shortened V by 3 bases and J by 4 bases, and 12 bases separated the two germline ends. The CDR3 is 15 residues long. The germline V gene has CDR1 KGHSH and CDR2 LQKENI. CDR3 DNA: TGTGCCAGCTCACCTCCGTACCCGTCCACCGGGGAGCTGTTTTTT. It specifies CASSPPYPSTGELFF.

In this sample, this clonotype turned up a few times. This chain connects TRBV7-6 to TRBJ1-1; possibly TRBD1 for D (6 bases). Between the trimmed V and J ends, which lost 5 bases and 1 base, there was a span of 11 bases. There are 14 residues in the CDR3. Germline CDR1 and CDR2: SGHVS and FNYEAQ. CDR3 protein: CASSPTGKNTEAFF. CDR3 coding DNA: TGTGCCAGCAGCCCGACAGGCAAGAACACTGAAGCTTTCTTT. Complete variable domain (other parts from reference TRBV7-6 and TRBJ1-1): GAGVSQSPRYKVTKRGQDVALRCDPISGHVSLYWYRQALGQGPEFLTYFNYEAQQDKSGLPNDRFSAERPEGSISTLTIQRTEQRDSAMYRCASSPTGKNTEAFFGQGTRLTVV.

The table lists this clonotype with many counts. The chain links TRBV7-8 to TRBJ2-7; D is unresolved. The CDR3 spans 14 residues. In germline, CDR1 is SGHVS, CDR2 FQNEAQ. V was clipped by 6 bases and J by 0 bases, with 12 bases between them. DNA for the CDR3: TGTGCCAGCAGAAAGTACTCGGACTCCTACGAGCAGTACGTC. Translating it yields CASRKYSDSYEQYV.

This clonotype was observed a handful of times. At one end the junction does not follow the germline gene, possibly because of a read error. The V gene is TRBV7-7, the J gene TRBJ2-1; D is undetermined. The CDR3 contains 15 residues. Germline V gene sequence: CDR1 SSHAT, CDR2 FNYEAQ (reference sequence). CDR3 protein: CASSLGYPAYNEQFF. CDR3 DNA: TGTGCTAGCAGCTTAGGTTACCCCGCGTACAATGAGCAGTTCTTC. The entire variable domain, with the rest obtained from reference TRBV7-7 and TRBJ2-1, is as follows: GAGVSQSPRYKVTKRGQDVTLRCDPISSHATLYWYQQALGQGPEFLTYFNYEAQPDKSGLPSDRFSAERPEGSISTLTIQRTEQRDSAMYRCASSLGYPAYNEQFFGPGTRLTVL.

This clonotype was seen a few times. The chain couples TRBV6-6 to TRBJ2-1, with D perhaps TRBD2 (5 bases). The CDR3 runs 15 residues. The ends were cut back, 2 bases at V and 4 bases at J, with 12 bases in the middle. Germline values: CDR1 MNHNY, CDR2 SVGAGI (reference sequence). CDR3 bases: TGTGCCAGCAGTTACACTAGAGGAGTGTACAATGAGCAGTTCTTC. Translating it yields CASSYTRGVYNEQFF.

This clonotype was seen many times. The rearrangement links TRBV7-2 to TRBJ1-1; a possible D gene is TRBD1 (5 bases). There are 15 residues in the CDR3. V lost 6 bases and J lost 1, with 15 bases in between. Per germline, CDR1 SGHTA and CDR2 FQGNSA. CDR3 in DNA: TGTGCCAGCAGAAAAGTTCCCGGGACGAACACTGAAGCTTTCTTT. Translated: CASRKVPGTNTEAFF.

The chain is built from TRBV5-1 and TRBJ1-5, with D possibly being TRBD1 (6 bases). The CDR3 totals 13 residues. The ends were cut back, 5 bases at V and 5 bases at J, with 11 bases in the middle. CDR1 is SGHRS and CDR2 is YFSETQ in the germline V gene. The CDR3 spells CASRAGDHQPQHF. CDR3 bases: TGCGCCAGCAGGGCAGGGGACCATCAGCCCCAGCATTTT.

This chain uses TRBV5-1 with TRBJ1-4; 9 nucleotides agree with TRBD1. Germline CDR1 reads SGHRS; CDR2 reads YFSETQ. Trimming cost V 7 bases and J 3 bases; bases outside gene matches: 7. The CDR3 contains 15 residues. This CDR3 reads CASVQGAHANEKLFF. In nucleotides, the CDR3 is TGCGCCAGCGTACAGGGGGCGCACGCTAATGAAAAACTGTTTTTT.

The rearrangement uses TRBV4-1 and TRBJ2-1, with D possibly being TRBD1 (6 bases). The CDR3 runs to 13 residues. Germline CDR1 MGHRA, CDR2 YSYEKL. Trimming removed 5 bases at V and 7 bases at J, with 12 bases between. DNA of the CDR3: TGCGCCAGCAGCTGGGACACCCAGAATGAGCAGTTCTTC. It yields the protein CASSWDTQNEQFF.

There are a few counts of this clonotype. The CDR3 sequence: CASSYSGQGSGYTF. Written as DNA, the CDR3 is TGTGCCAGCAGTTACTCCGGACAGGGGAGCGGCTACACCTTC. The chain joins TRBV6-5 to TRBJ1-2; 9 bases map to TRBD1. V trimming: 0 bases; J trimming: 8 bases; junction bases outside the gene matches: 4. Germline CDR1 is MNHEY and CDR2 is SVGAGI. The CDR3 has 14 residues.